This paragraph reports one TCR beta chain. Antigen: not known. The sample is drawn from a study of cytomegalovirus exposure and HLA in healthy donors. Whole-study findings and limits: Apart from CMV serostatus, no immune exposure information was available.

The PCR had 60 Vbeta and 13 Jbeta primers. The table came from immunoSEQ multiplex PCR; TCRdb's copy has only in-frame clones and leaves some out. The table records 200,000 to 250,000 clones, roughly 80% of them present only once. The CDR3 spans 14 residues. Per the germline V gene, CDR1 is SQVTM and CDR2 is ANQGSEA. Trimming removed 0 bases at V and 5 bases at J, with 13 bases between. This sequence joins TRBV29-1 and TRBJ1-2; the D gene is possibly TRBD1 (6 bases). This receptor was taken from a girl aged 2 to 9 in good health and CMV-seronegative. What was sequenced was PBMCs. CDR3: CSVEDLQGLYGYTF. DNA for the CDR3: TGCAGCGTTGAAGATCTACAGGGTTTGTATGGCTACACCTTC.